Below, one T cell receptor beta chain is given with its context. The antigen is not known. Read sequence stops 3 residues before the CDR3 end, and the germline J gene provides the missing end. The data derive from a study of T cells in women clearing cervical HPV infection. In the study overall: Case blood drawn at lesion detection; control blood after infection cleared.

Libraries were prepared by immunoSEQ multiplex PCR; TCRdb keeps only in-frame clonotypes and omits some of them. Recorded for this sample: about 30,000 clones. General study findings and limits: CIN3+ cases had significantly higher TCR richness than controls; evenness did not differ. Controls had more TRBV6-7 (0.16%) than cases (around 0.11%).

Per the germline V gene, CDR1 is SGHTA and CDR2 is FQGNSA. Unmatched junction bases numbered 1, after V lost 2 bases and J lost 1 base. There are 14 residues in the CDR3. The chain has TRBV7-2 and TRBJ1-1; 7 nucleotides agree with TRBD1. Sample: blood buffy coat. This sequence was found in a woman aged 18 to 69 with a cervical HPV16 infection that either progressed to CIN3+ or cleared (not recorded which). CDR3 protein: CASSLRGQNTEAFF. CDR3 DNA (partial): TGTGCCAGCAGCTTAAGGGGGCAGAACACTGAA.